The entry that follows covers one T cell receptor beta chain sequence. Between the trimmed V and J ends, which lost 0 bases and 1 base, there was a span of 12 bases. Germline CDR1 SGDLS, CDR2 YYNGEE. The CDR3 runs to 16 residues. Profiled with immunoSEQ multiplex PCR; TCRdb holds only in-frame clones, not every one. The sample has approximately 320,000 clones, 87% seen once. These data are taken from a study of blood T cell repertoires in COVID-19. Recovered Cohort 3 donors showed two negative PCRs, clearance, or symptom resolution. The chain couples TRBV9 to TRBJ2-3, with D tentatively TRBD1 (6 bases). Material: PBMCs or T cells enriched from blood (not recorded which). This clonotype was sampled from a woman under 30 who had recovered from COVID-19. The CDR3 nucleotides are TGTGCCAGCAGCGTAGGGGGGCTGCCGCGCACAGATACGCAGTATTTT. This encodes CASSVGGLPRTDTQYF.